What follows describes a single T cell receptor (beta chain). This clone's antigen is unknown. No much larger clone is present one base from it, and per-base qualities are unavailable. Libraries were constructed by the immunoSEQ multiplex PCR assay. In its TCRdb copy, this immuneACCESS table keeps in-frame sequences only and misses some clones. Where compared with another copy, unresolved V genes explain less than half of these, and the others have no known cause. In this sample the table shows about 660,000 clones, 88% of which occur a single time. The ten most abundant clones make up 0.01% of the sample. Taken from cysteine to phenylalanine, the CDR3 has 16 residues. This entry keeps only the CDR3 DNA: 48 bases, framed from base 1. Germline trimming amounts to 6 bases on V and 4 bases on J, with 14 as the count of junction bases outside the gene matches. The germline V gene (reference sequence) supplies CDR1 SGHNT and CDR2 YYREEE.

The data originate from a study of shared T cell receptors in the human thymus (dated by TCRdb to about 2021). Looking at the study overall: The study examined how self-reactive, shared T-cell receptor alpha chains are generated in the human thymus.

The same sample was also used in a study of human thymus T cells. The other study reports the following: Donors were immunologically healthy infants undergoing open corrective cardiac surgery for congenital heart defects in Finland. Thymus tissue was obtained as surgical resects removed during corrective cardiac surgery. V and J gene segment usage appeared biased in both thymic and peripheral blood repertoires. Highly overlapping thymic TCR repertoires among unrelated individuals were reported in the related research. The study characterized TCR alpha and beta repertoires from under ten infant thymus samples and a few related peripheral blood samples. The infant donors were about 6 to 250 days old, and the cohort included several males and two females. Thymocytes were mechanically released from the tissue and were stored as pellets of roughly 9.5-34 million cells at -70 degrees C. A QIAsymphony instrument was used to extract genomic DNA from frozen cell pellets. TCRB and TCRAD loci were amplified from a standardized quantity of quality-controlled genomic DNA using the immunoSEQ multiplex PCR assay. The amplicons spanned the V(D)J region and were long enough to cover the CDR3 and allow V and J genes to be identified. The amplicons were sequenced on an Illumina platform via the commercial immunoSEQ service. Corrections for primer bias and sequencing errors followed previously described methods, while TCRAD and TCRB definitions were based on the IMGT database. Repertoires were analysed with immunoSEQ Analyzer 3.0 and VDJTools, covering basic statistics, V/J segment usage, diversity estimates, rarefaction and pairwise overlap. Diversity was estimated with Chao1, ChaoE, Efron-Thisted, Shannon and inverse Simpson indices, and also on datasets down-sampled to the smallest sample. Repertoire overlap was determined by strict matching of CDR3 nucleotide sequence, V gene and J gene, and Jaccard-based multidimensional scaling clustering was applied. On average, thymus samples yielded about 810,000 unique TCRB clonotypes, whereas blood samples yielded approximately 84,000.

The chain employs TRBV5-4 and TRBJ2-5; 8 central nucleotides agree with TRBD2. Sequences were obtained from thymocytes. The clonotype comes from a boy in the first two years of life with a congenital heart defect. Donor details come from another sample of the same person, matched by shared clones. Here is the DNA: TGTGCCAGCAAGAGCGGGAGATTGCTTTGGGGAGAGACCCAGTACTTC. Its translation reads: CASKSGRLLWGETQYF.